This is a list of T cell receptor beta chains from one sample in a study of T-cell memory formation after mild COVID-19. One entry per CDR3 protein results from TCRdb running MiXCR on the 5' RACE reads. This sample has approximately 430,000 distinct CDR3 sequences; less than 25% occur once, and the top ten carry about an eighth. Sequencing was carried out using PBMCs or a T cell subset sorted from them (not recorded which). The receptors originated from an adult woman who had mild COVID-19 (a few samples of this study predate the infection). Cell type and time point are not known. Both conserved end residues are part of each CDR3. The D gene is left open where the match is weak. The size of a clone is reported for some rows only, either as once, few or many, or as a class for expanded clones.

many	NA	TRBJ2-6	TRBV11-1	CASSLAGAGANVLTF	TGTGCCAGCAGCTTAGCAGGGGCTGGGGCCAACGTCCTGACTTTC
few	TRBD1	TRBJ1-1	TRBV9	CASSGQGVSTEAFF	TGTGCCAGCAGCGGACAGGGGGTGAGCACTGAAGCTTTCTTT
NA	TRBD1	TRBJ2-7	TRBV29-1	CSVEGDRAYEQYF	TGCAGCGTTGAAGGGGACAGGGCCTACGAGCAGTACTTC
NA	NA	TRBJ1-4	TRBV5-1	CASSFSGQSTNEKLFF	TGCGCCAGCAGCTTCTCCGGACAGTCAACTAATGAAAAACTGTTTTTT
few	NA	TRBJ1-1	TRBV20-1	CSAIGYTEAFF	TGCAGTGCTATTGGGTACACTGAAGCTTTCTTT
few	NA	TRBJ2-3	TRBV11-2	CASRLRSVGQRTTDTQYF	TGTGCCAGCAGGCTAAGGTCAGTCGGACAACGAACCACAGATACGCAGTATTTT
NA	TRBD2	TRBJ2-3	TRBV5-3	CARSQIDIPGLAGGGTDTQYF	TGTGCCAGAAGCCAAATTGATATTCCGGGACTAGCGGGAGGAGGCACAGATACGCAGTATTTT
few	NA	TRBJ2-5	TRBV15	CATSRDQLAAETQYF	TGTGCCACCAGCAGAGATCAGCTAGCTGCCGAGACCCAGTACTTC
NA	NA	TRBJ2-6	TRBV18	CASSPREGGGANVLTF	TGTGCCAGCTCACCGAGGGAAGGTGGTGGGGCCAACGTCCTGACTTTC
NA	TRBD1	TRBJ2-3	TRBV9	CASSALDRADTQYF	TGTGCCAGCAGCGCCTTGGACAGGGCAGATACGCAGTATTTT
few	NA	TRBJ2-7	TRBV12-3/TRBV12-4	CASSLARFNFYEQYF	TGTGCCAGCAGTTTAGCGCGTTTTAACTTCTACGAGCAGTACTTC
NA	NA	TRBJ2-2	TRBV5-1	CASSLVGGRPGELFF	TGCGCCAGCAGCTTGGTCGGGGGGCGCCCCGGGGAGCTGTTTTTT
few	NA	TRBJ2-1	TRBV7-8	CASSLRPGPHNEQFF	TGTGCCAGCAGCTTACGACCAGGGCCTCACAATGAGCAGTTCTTC
few	TRBD1	TRBJ2-5	TRBV4-1	CASSPGGGQGAGHKETQYF	TGCGCCAGCAGCCCCGGTGGAGGGCAGGGGGCAGGCCACAAAGAGACCCAGTACTTC
NA	NA	TRBJ2-7	TRBV4-1	CASSQGWASSYEQYF	TGCGCCAGCAGCCAAGGATGGGCCAGCTCCTACGAGCAGTACTTC
few	TRBD1	TRBJ1-2	TRBV4-3	CASSQDLDREVNYGYTF	TGCGCCAGCAGCCAAGATTTGGACAGGGAAGTTAACTATGGCTACACCTTC
few	TRBD1	TRBJ1-1	TRBV5-6	CASSAGQSTEAFF	TGTGCCAGCAGCGCGGGACAGTCCACTGAAGCTTTCTTT
NA	TRBD1	TRBJ2-5	TRBV7-9	CASSFHQGVRETQYF	TGTGCCAGCAGCTTCCACCAGGGGGTGAGAGAGACCCAGTACTTC
NA	NA	TRBJ2-2	TRBV18	CASSPTLSGSGELFF	TGTGCCAGCTCACCAACACTCTCAGGGTCCGGGGAGCTGTTTTTT
few	NA	TRBJ1-2	TRBV3-1	CASSQDGTGGYTF	TGTGCCAGCAGCCAAGATGGGACCGGCGGCTACACCTTC
few	NA	TRBJ1-2	TRBV29-1	CSARHSYGYTF	TGCAGCGCTCGACATTCCTATGGCTACACCTTC
NA	NA	TRBJ2-7	TRBV29-1	CSVESDSSYEQYF	TGCAGCGTTGAATCGGACAGTTCCTACGAGCAGTACTTC
few	NA	TRBJ2-1	TRBV29-1	CSVEDRMDYNEQFF	TGCAGCGTTGAAGACAGGATGGACTACAATGAGCAGTTCTTC
NA	TRBD2	TRBJ2-3	TRBV18	CASSPPGLLAGKDTQYF	TGTGCCAGCTCACCCCCGGGTCTACTAGCGGGAAAAGATACGCAGTATTTT
few	NA	TRBJ2-3	TRBV9	CASSVGITGPDTQYF	TGTGCCAGCAGCGTAGGGATTACAGGGCCAGATACGCAGTATTTT
few	TRBD1	TRBJ2-7	TRBV20-1	CNPRDRPYEQYF	TGCAACCCCCGGGACAGACCCTACGAGCAGTACTTC
NA	NA	TRBJ1-6	TRBV15	CATSRPQEGRLVSPLHF	TGTGCCACCAGCAGACCCCAGGAGGGTAGATTGGTTTCACCCCTCCACTTT
NA	NA	TRBJ2-2	TRBV24-1	CATSDPRGGGGELFF	TGTGCCACCAGTGATCCCCGTGGGGGCGGCGGGGAGCTGTTTTTT
NA	NA	TRBJ1-4	TRBV20-1	CSARGGYGSNEKLFF	TGCAGTGCTAGGGGTGGTTACGGTTCTAATGAAAAACTGTTTTTT
few	TRBD1	TRBJ1-4	TRBV25-1	CASSELGDRDEKLFF	TGTGCCAGCAGTGAATTGGGGGACAGGGATGAAAAACTGTTTTTT
NA	NA	TRBJ2-2	TRBV21-1	CASSKAQSDGLGELFF	TGTGCCAGCAGCAAAGCGCAGAGTGATGGGCTCGGGGAGCTGTTTTTT
few	TRBD1	TRBJ2-6	TRBV29-1	CSDMTGGKAGANVLTF	TGCAGCGACATGACAGGGGGCAAGGCTGGGGCCAACGTCCTGACTTTC
few	NA	TRBJ1-4	TRBV10-3	CAISESKGNGEKLFF	TGTGCCATCAGTGAGTCTAAGGGGAATGGTGAAAAACTGTTTTTT
many	TRBD2	TRBJ2-1	TRBV5-1	CASSLTSGGVYNEQFF	TGCGCCAGCAGCCTGACTAGCGGGGGGGTCTACAATGAGCAGTTCTTC
few	TRBD2	TRBJ2-3	TRBV7-2	CASSWGGSGITDTQYF	TGTGCCAGCAGCTGGGGGGGGAGCGGGATCACAGATACGCAGTATTTT
NA	TRBD1	TRBJ1-1	TRBV11-2	CASSRDRERAFF	TGTGCCAGCAGCCGAGACAGGGAGCGAGCTTTCTTT
NA	NA	TRBJ1-6	TRBV11-3	CASSLAPASSYNSPLHF	TGTGCCAGCAGCTTAGCACCCGCGAGCTCCTATAATTCACCCCTCCACTTT
few	TRBD2	TRBJ2-5	TRBV20-1	CSAPRPGLQETQYF	TGCAGTGCACCGCGTCCGGGACTACAAGAGACCCAGTACTTC
once	NA	TRBJ2-7	TRBV3-1	CASSQRRRVEEQYF	TGTGCCAGCAGCCAACGGCGAAGGGTAGAGGAGCAGTACTTC
NA	NA	TRBJ2-3	TRBV9	CASSVSGGNTDTQYF	TGTGCCAGCAGCGTATCGGGTGGAAACACAGATACGCAGTATTTT
NA	NA	TRBJ2-1	TRBV24-1	CATSDRILNEQFF	TGTGCCACCAGTGACCGGATACTCAATGAGCAGTTCTTC